Listed below are T cell receptor beta chains from one sample, sequenced in a study of T cells in Graves' hyperthyroidism and ophthalmopathy. Each CDR3 protein gets one entry after TCRdb re-called the multiplex PCR reads with MiXCR. Altogether 300,000 to 450,000 distinct CDR3 sequences are present, approximately 15% being singletons, with the ten largest covering approximately 10%. Sequencing was done on a sample of blood. The receptors come from an older woman with Graves' hyperthyroidism. The CDR3 runs from the conserved cysteine through the conserved F or W. Fields, in order: V gene, clone size, D gene, J gene, CDR3 protein, CDR3 DNA. D genes are given only for firm matches. Clone size is shown for a subset of rows, as once, few, many or a class of expanded clone.

TRBV7-2,many,.,TRBJ2-1,CASSLHGPNEQFF,TGTGCCAGCAGCCTACACGGACCTAATGAGCAGTTCTTC
TRBV7-9,many,.,TRBJ2-1,CASSSQTPSYNEQFF,TGTGCCAGCAGCTCGCAGACGCCATCCTACAATGAGCAGTTCTTC
TRBV20-1,.,TRBD1,TRBJ1-3,CSARGDRGIGNTIYF,TGCAGTGCTAGGGGGGACAGGGGAATTGGAAACACCATATATTTT
TRBV13,.,TRBD2,TRBJ2-1,CASSSLLAGGEMYNEQFF,TGTGCCAGCAGCTCCCTCCTAGCGGGAGGAGAGATGTACAATGAGCAGTTCTTC
TRBV6-1,many,.,TRBJ1-5,CASSNMPQANQPQHF,TGTGCCAGCAGTAATATGCCTCAGGCCAATCAGCCCCAGCATTTT
TRBV11-2,.,TRBD2,TRBJ2-2,CASSPTSRSGELFF,TGTGCCAGCAGCCCGACTAGCAGATCCGGGGAGCTGTTTTTT
TRBV3-1,.,TRBD2,TRBJ2-5,CASSRASGQETQYF,TGTGCCAGCAGCCGAGCTAGCGGCCAAGAGACCCAGTACTTC
TRBV7-2,many,.,TRBJ2-2,CASSLKRGALANTGELFF,TGTGCCAGCAGCTTAAAAAGAGGCGCGCTCGCGAACACCGGGGAGCTGTTTTTT
TRBV2,many,TRBD2,TRBJ2-3,CASSAQAGGTDTQYF,TGTGCCAGCAGTGCCCAAGCGGGAGGGACAGATACGCAGTATTTT
TRBV3-1,many,.,TRBJ2-1,CASSQLNTRNEQFF,TGTGCCAGCAGCCAACTCAACACGAGGAATGAGCAGTTCTTC
TRBV2,.,TRBD1,TRBJ2-2,CASSPSRDRSTGELFF,TGTGCCAGCAGCCCTTCCCGGGACAGAAGCACCGGGGAGCTGTTTTTT
TRBV9,many,.,TRBJ2-1,CASSEGGNNEQFF,TGTGCCAGCAGCGAGGGCGGAAACAATGAGCAGTTCTTC
TRBV4-1,.,.,TRBJ2-1,CASSHNFEQFF,TGCGCCAGCAGCCATAATTTCGAGCAGTTCTTC
TRBV2,many,TRBD1,TRBJ2-7,CASLRDRGGNEQYF,TGTGCCAGCCTCCGGGACAGGGGCGGGAACGAGCAGTACTTC
TRBV6-5,many,TRBD1,TRBJ1-2,CASSYSGQSYGYTF,TGTGCCAGCAGTTACTCGGGACAGAGCTATGGCTACACCTTC
TRBV2,many,.,TRBJ1-1,CASGQQGPTEAFF,TGTGCCAGCGGCCAACAGGGACCAACTGAAGCTTTCTTT
TRBV2,many,.,TRBJ2-2,CASSESKNTGELFF,TGTGCCAGCAGTGAGTCCAAGAACACCGGGGAGCTGTTTTTT
TRBV6-1,.,TRBD1,TRBJ2-1,CASKGAGNEQFF,TGTGCCAGCAAGGGGGCGGGCAATGAGCAGTTCTTC
TRBV12-3/TRBV12-4,many,TRBD2,TRBJ2-7,CASSGLAGYEQYF,TGTGCCAGCAGCGGACTAGCGGGTTACGAGCAGTACTTC
TRBV19,.,TRBD2,TRBJ2-2,CASSFTGTSGRRGGELFF,TGTGCCAGTAGTTTCACCGGGACTAGCGGGAGGAGGGGCGGGGAGCTGTTTTTT
TRBV6-5,.,TRBD2,TRBJ2-7,CASSYPGGASYEQYF,TGTGCCAGCAGTTACCCGGGGGGGGCCTCCTACGAGCAGTACTTC
TRBV5-1,many,TRBD1,TRBJ2-5,CASSLMGQSQETQYF,TGCGCCAGCAGCTTGATGGGACAGAGCCAAGAGACCCAGTACTTC
TRBV11-3,many,.,TRBJ2-1,CASSLDGLANEQFF,TGTGCCAGCAGCTTAGACGGGCTAGCTAATGAGCAGTTCTTC
TRBV20-1,few,.,TRBJ1-1,CSASGGGVMSEAFF,TGCAGTGCTAGCGGTGGGGGCGTGATGTCTGAAGCTTTCTTT
TRBV19,few,TRBD2,TRBJ2-1,CASSVGLVGNEQFF,TGTGCCAGTAGTGTGGGACTAGTGGGGAATGAGCAGTTCTTC
TRBV12-3/TRBV12-4,many,TRBD2,TRBJ2-1,CASPSGGSDSNEQFF,TGTGCCAGCCCCTCGGGGGGGAGCGATAGCAATGAGCAGTTCTTC
TRBV2,many,TRBD2,TRBJ2-5,CASSGAGGSQETQYF,TGTGCCAGCAGTGGAGCGGGAGGCTCACAAGAGACCCAGTACTTC
TRBV10-3,many,.,TRBJ2-7,CAISEPKGREQYF,TGTGCCATCAGTGAGCCGAAGGGTCGGGAGCAGTACTTC
TRBV5-6,few,.,TRBJ1-3,CASSLVSGNTIYF,TGTGCCAGCAGCTTGGTTTCTGGAAACACCATATATTTT
TRBV7-8,many,.,TRBJ2-7,CASSLKRRDYEQYF,TGTGCCAGCAGCTTAAAGAGGCGTGACTACGAGCAGTACTTC
TRBV6-1,.,TRBD2,TRBJ2-1,CASIGLLADNEQFF,TGTGCCAGCATCGGGTTACTAGCGGACAATGAGCAGTTCTTC
TRBV11-3,many,.,TRBJ2-2,CASSFGVRTGELFF,TGTGCCAGCAGCTTCGGGGTGAGGACCGGGGAGCTGTTTTTT
TRBV25-1,few,.,TRBJ2-1,CASSEHRANEQFF,TGTGCCAGCAGTGAGCACAGGGCCAATGAGCAGTTCTTC
TRBV10-3,.,.,TRBJ1-2,CAISPNTENYGYTF,TGTGCCATCTCCCCCAACACAGAGAACTATGGCTACACCTTC
TRBV6-2/TRBV6-3,.,.,TRBJ2-7,CASTPWDHSYEQYF,TGTGCCAGCACCCCCTGGGACCACTCCTACGAGCAGTACTTC
TRBV6-1,.,.,TRBJ1-5,CASSPSGTANQPQHF,TGTGCCAGCAGTCCTTCCGGGACGGCGAATCAGCCCCAGCATTTT
TRBV20-1,many,.,TRBJ2-4,CGVGGAPKNIQYF,TGTGGGGTCGGAGGGGCGCCCAAAAACATTCAGTACTTC
TRBV24-1,many,TRBD2,TRBJ2-3,CATSRGLAGADTQYF,TGTGCCACCAGTCGTGGACTAGCGGGCGCAGATACGCAGTATTTT
TRBV5-1,many,TRBD2,TRBJ2-1,CASRLADSYNEQFF,TGCGCCAGCCGACTAGCGGACTCCTACAATGAGCAGTTCTTC
TRBV6-5,.,TRBD1,TRBJ2-1,CASSYSDRSNEQSF,TGTGCCAGCAGTTATTCGGACAGGTCCAATGAGCAGTCCTTC
TRBV27,many,TRBD1,TRBJ1-1,CASSLYSTGRNTEAFF,TGTGCCAGCAGTTTGTACTCGACAGGGCGGAACACTGAAGCTTTCTTT
TRBV2,many,TRBD1,TRBJ2-7,CASSDGRGPYEQYF,TGTGCCAGCAGTGACGGCAGGGGGCCCTACGAGCAGTACTTC
TRBV4-1,few,.,TRBJ1-1,CASSQGGQRFMNTEAFF,TGCGCCAGCAGCCAAGGGGGCCAGAGGTTCATGAACACTGAAGCTTTCTTT
TRBV25-1,few,.,TRBJ2-7,CASSEGPGYEQYF,TGTGCCAGCAGTGAAGGTCCGGGATACGAGCAGTACTTC